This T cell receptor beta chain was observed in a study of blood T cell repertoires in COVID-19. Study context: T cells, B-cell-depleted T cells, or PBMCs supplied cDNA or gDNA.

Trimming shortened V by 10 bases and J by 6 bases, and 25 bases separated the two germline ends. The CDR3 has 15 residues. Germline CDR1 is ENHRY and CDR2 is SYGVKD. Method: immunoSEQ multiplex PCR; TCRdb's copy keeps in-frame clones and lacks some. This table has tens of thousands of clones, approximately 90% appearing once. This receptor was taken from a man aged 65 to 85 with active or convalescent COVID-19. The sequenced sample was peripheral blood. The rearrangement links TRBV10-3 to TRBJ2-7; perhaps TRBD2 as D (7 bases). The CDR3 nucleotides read TGTGCCACCGGCGGGACGGGGGGCTCTCCAAGCGAGCAGTACTTC. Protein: CATGGTGGSPSEQYF.